This T cell receptor beta chain was identified in a study of T cell responses to AZD1222 COVID-19 vaccine (dated by TCRdb to the early 2020s). The study in broad terms: Because spike-specific TCR depth and breadth did not differ between the two schedules, AZD1222 recipients who got a second dose at roughly 4 weeks were pooled with those who got a second dose at roughly 12 weeks. A total of 230 to 250 trial participants underwent TCR sequencing, of whom 200 to 220 received two doses of AZD1222 and about 25 received two doses of the MenACWY control vaccine. Enrollment into the trials was organized by age into subgroups of 18-55, 56-69 and 70-plus years, and those subgroups contained around 150, 28 and 57 TCR-sequenced participants, respectively. Findings and caveats that apply to the study as a whole: Conclusions about previously exposed vaccinees are limited because only six or seven AZD1222 recipients were SARS-CoV-2 seropositive at baseline. Reportedly, almost half of the unique spike-specific TCRs recognized epitopes lying outside the regions that are mutated in the B.1.351 and B.1.1.7 variants. The 56-69-year group was small, and its depth increase did not reach significance, likely because of low power. Vaccine-associated CD4 TCRs spanned the whole spike protein, with dominant responses in regions 160-218 and 743-854. After two AZD1222 doses, spike-specific TCR breadth and depth were significantly higher than at day 0 and than in MenACWY recipients. Because no samples from the day 14 peak response were available, repertoires could be characterized only after the peak T cell response. Participants were mostly white British and included more females than males, and it was suggested by the authors that clonal diversity may have been underestimated.

The V and J ends are trimmed by 1 base and 10 bases, leaving 8 bases between them. Sequences LGHNA (CDR1) and YSLEER (CDR2) are obtained from the germline V gene. From cysteine to phenylalanine, the CDR3 is 13 amino acids long. Only the CDR3 region is kept as DNA, spanning 39 bases read in frame from base 1. About this clone: Its target antigen remains unknown. No base quality values were provided; no much bigger clone lies one nucleotide off.

The CDR3 regions of human TCRbeta chains were analyzed by immunosequencing. The original pipeline was this. Repertoire TCRs were matched against a reference library of SARS-CoV-2-specific TCRs generated with the MIRA antigen-specificity platform. Breadth was defined as the fraction of unique TCRs that were SARS-CoV-2-associated, and depth was defined as the fraction of total T cells that were SARS-CoV-2-associated. Each spike-specific TCR was assigned to its reactive spike region and to a CD4 or CD8 class using the MIRA data. Log10-transformed breadth and depth values were compared by one-way ANOVA with Sidak's multiple comparisons tests. Entries here come from immuneACCESS through TCRdb and include only in-frame sequences with V and J called. Some clones fail to appear in such tables; in the studies checked, an unresolved V gene covers under half of the shortfall, and the cause of the remainder is unknown. V and J calls and clone size are given by that table; D and trimming were obtained from the DNA. Counted in this sample were approximately 110,000 clones; 88% of them appeared once. About 9.3% of the sample is in the top ten clones.

The label giving this sample's time point can be read as: baseline before first vaccination. Vaccinee samples were obtained from the UK trials COV001 and COV002, which included a single-blind randomized controlled phase 2/3 trial of AZD1222 (ChAdOx1 nCoV-19) in healthy adults. Trial participant PBMC samples were collected at day 0 and day 28 after the second dose for TCRbeta chain sequencing. This specimen was peripheral blood, taken on day 0 of AZD1222 vaccination. This chain is built from TRBV4-3 and TRBJ1-6; no confident D gene assignment can be made. The sequence was obtained from an adult in good health. The CDR3 region has the sequence CASSQVVSSPLHF. The DNA reads TGCGCCAGCAGCCAAGTGGTCTCATCACCCCTCCACTTT.